The sequence of this T cell receptor beta chain was determined in a study of blood T cell repertoires in COVID-19. Study context: Samples came from the United States, Italy and Spain, spanning acute and convalescent COVID-19. PBMCs, B-cell-depleted T cells, or T cells were the source of the cDNA or gDNA that made up the material.

Germline V lookup: CDR1 SGDLS, CDR2 YYNGEE. V was clipped by 4 bases and J by 4 bases; unmatched bases: 9. The CDR3 spans 15 residues. Original processing notes: Estimation of nucleated cell counts was performed using reference gene primer amplification. Generated by immunoSEQ multiplex PCR, the TCRdb table keeps only in-frame clones and is missing some. The D gene and trimming were derived from the DNA, and the V and J assignments and clone size from that table. The repertoire holds roughly 500,000 clones, with about nine tenths as singletons. This chain links TRBV9 with TRBJ1-2; TRBD1 agrees at 8 bases. Sequences were obtained from PBMCs or T cells enriched from blood (not recorded which). The source is a woman aged 60-75 years who had recovered from COVID-19. This chain's CDR3 is CASSPRGDRSYGYTF. For the CDR3, the DNA is TGTGCCAGCAGCCCGAGGGGGGACAGGTCCTATGGCTACACCTTC. Looking up the rest from reference TRBV9 and TRBJ1-2 gives the full variable domain: DSGVTQTPKHLITATGQRVTLRCSPRSGDLSVYWYQQSLDQGLQFLIQYYNGEERAKGNILERFSAQQFPDLHSELNLSSLELGDSALYFCASSPRGDRSYGYTFGSGTRLTVV.